This is a list of T cell receptor beta chains from one sample in a study of post-analysis software for immune sequencing data. Each CDR3 protein is one row after TCRdb ran MiXCR on the PCR reads. Of hundreds of thousands of distinct CDR3 sequences in the sample, 53% were seen once. Sequencing was performed on blood. All receptors come from a girl aged 5-17 years with multiple sclerosis. CDR3s leave out the opening cysteine and the closing phenylalanine or tryptophan. Each record gives: V gene, D gene, J gene, CDR3 protein. The D gene is left open where the match is weak.

TRBV14,TRBD1,TRBJ1-1,ASSQDRGTEAF
TRBV11-2,-,TRBJ1-2,ASSRPGRNGYT
TRBV7-6,-,TRBJ2-7,ASSLADGTVYEQY
TRBV7-9,-,TRBJ1-6,ASSLASLADGTPLH
TRBV4-1,TRBD2,TRBJ2-3,ASSPWTSADTQY
TRBV29-1,TRBD1,TRBJ1-2,SVSTGSYGYT
TRBV12-3/TRBV12-4,TRBD2,TRBJ2-7,ASTPSGGLRTYEQY
TRBV5-1,-,TRBJ2-3,ASSSSPPSDTQY
TRBV20-1,-,TRBJ1-5,SASGGNQPQH
TRBV12-3/TRBV12-4,TRBD1,TRBJ2-3,ASSFRGLNLDTQY
TRBV4-1,-,TRBJ2-7,ASSQSEAYEQY
TRBV15,TRBD2,TRBJ2-5,ATSRAFRLAGRQETQY
TRBV7-3,-,TRBJ2-3,ASSPGGRPADTQY
TRBV12-3/TRBV12-4,-,TRBJ2-1,ASIPDLANEQF
TRBV11-1,TRBD1,TRBJ2-1,ASSFRRDRSYNEQF
TRBV5-1,-,TRBJ1-2,AAGDPNYGYT
TRBV7-2,-,TRBJ2-3,ASSPRPGWPRTQY
TRBV5-1,TRBD1,TRBJ2-7,ASSPTGLSTYEQY
TRBV6-5,-,TRBJ2-5,ASRTGDLGTQY
TRBV5-1,-,TRBJ2-1,ASSLSGQSEQF
TRBV7-3,TRBD1,TRBJ2-3,ASRGTGDYTQY
TRBV20-1,TRBD1,TRBJ1-2,SARTGTGLNYGYT
TRBV2,-,TRBJ2-5,ASSDPGLIPEVETQY
TRBV7-9,-,TRBJ2-7,ASSWTDESEQY
TRBV9,-,TRBJ2-7,ASSVGGMGESYEQY
TRBV29-1,TRBD2,TRBJ2-7,SVTSASSYEQY
TRBV10-3,-,TRBJ1-2,AISDGTAYGYT
TRBV7-3,TRBD2,TRBJ2-3,ASSSPPGGSTDTQY
TRBV29-1,TRBD2,TRBJ2-3,SVRASGRSDTQY
TRBV10-3,TRBD1,TRBJ2-7,AISGTRTGGQDEQY
TRBV12-3/TRBV12-4,-,TRBJ1-6,ASSQGGNNSPPH
TRBV6-5,TRBD2,TRBJ2-1,ASSRRGRAYNEQF
TRBV20-1,-,TRBJ2-1,SARDGLALYNEQF
TRBV3-1,TRBD1,TRBJ1-2,ASGQDYGTGADYGYT
TRBV7-9,-,TRBJ1-5,ASSLGRHSNQPQH
TRBV29-1,-,TRBJ2-5,SVEFQGSEQY
TRBV20-1,TRBD2,TRBJ2-1,SAGASGNEQF
TRBV7-2,-,TRBJ2-7,ASGNYERY
TRBV29-1,-,TRBJ2-1,SGGRGADEQF
TRBV2,TRBD2,TRBJ2-5,AKAGGSEEEQY
TRBV4-2,TRBD2,TRBJ2-1,ASSRGTSGIINEQF
TRBV20-1,-,TRBJ2-5,SAGLLPTSQETQY
TRBV12-3/TRBV12-4,-,TRBJ2-1,ASSPRGVLLRNEQF
TRBV14,-,TRBJ2-1,ASNQYRTSSYNEQF
TRBV5-1,-,TRBJ2-7,ASSLEIRRSNSYEQY
TRBV12-3/TRBV12-4,-,TRBJ2-7,ASSLSSPYEQY
TRBV2,TRBD1,TRBJ2-7,ASPGRTGYHEQY
TRBV10-3,-,TRBJ2-5,AISEQETQY
TRBV20-1,-,TRBJ2-3,SARGQDTQY
TRBV12-3/TRBV12-4,-,TRBJ1-1,ASSLAGGKNTEAF
TRBV5-1,-,TRBJ2-1,ASRLRGDTYNEQF
TRBV6-2/TRBV6-3,-,TRBJ2-1,ASSYLPREQF
TRBV5-1,-,TRBJ2-7,ASSLDGQGPSYEQY
TRBV12-3/TRBV12-4,-,TRBJ2-3,ASSPRAQY
TRBV7-8,-,TRBJ2-5,ASSPLGGEQY
TRBV7-2,-,TRBJ2-5,ASSLDFGGATQY
TRBV5-1,-,TRBJ2-7,ASSLAPLGSGDYEQY